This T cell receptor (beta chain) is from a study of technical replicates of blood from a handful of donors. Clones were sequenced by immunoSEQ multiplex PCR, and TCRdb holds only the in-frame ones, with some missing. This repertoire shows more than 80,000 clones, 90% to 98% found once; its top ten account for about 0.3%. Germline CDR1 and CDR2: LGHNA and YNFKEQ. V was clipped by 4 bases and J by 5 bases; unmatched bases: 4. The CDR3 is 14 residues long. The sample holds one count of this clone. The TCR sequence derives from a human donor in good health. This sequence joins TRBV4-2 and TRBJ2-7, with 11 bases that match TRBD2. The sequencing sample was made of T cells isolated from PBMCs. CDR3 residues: CASSLGTSGNEQYF. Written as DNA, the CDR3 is TGTGCCAGCAGCCTGGGGACTAGCGGAAACGAGCAGTACTTC.